In its sample, the clone carrying this TCR beta chain is medium-sized. Its target is not known. These data are taken from a study of neurological immune-mediated disorders. Overall study results and limits: HTLV-1-associated myelopathy had the most TCR clonal expansion, while multiple sclerosis had the least, a level that fell below healthy controls.

Described time point: technical triplicate 1. Each sorted-subset library came from about a million CD4+ or CD8+ T cells. cDNA was made by 5'RACE with 10-nucleotide random UMIs. MiXCR was run by TCRdb on the 5' RACE reads, yielding one entry per CDR3 protein. Of tens of thousands of distinct CDR3 sequences listed, roughly 13% were seen once; the top ten hold 5.5%. The sequencing input was CD4+ T cells from blood. The TCR originated in a female donor with HTLV-1-associated myelopathy (HAM/TSP).

The CDR3 is CATSRDTGIGYTF. The CDR3 nucleotides are TGTGCCACCAGCAGAGATACCGGGATTGGCTACACCTTC. This chain connects TRBV15 to TRBJ1-2; D gene ambiguous. V lost 0 bases and J lost 7, with 9 bases in between. The CDR3 is 13 residues long. CDR1 LNHNV and CDR2 YYDKDF come from the germline V gene (reference sequence).